Sequencing of this TCR beta chain was carried out in a study of CD8+CD57+ T cells in acquired aplastic anemia. About the study: Sorted CD4+ and CD8+ cell DNA averaged around 3 ug.

It was patients with CD8+CD57+ cell expansion by flow cytometry who were chosen for sequencing. It was genomic DNA that served as the template for profiling TCR beta VDJ and CDR3. From the reads, TCRdb called clonotypes with MiXCR, one entry per CDR3 protein. The data show about 200,000 distinct CDR3 sequences, around three fifths seen once. This clonotype was counted only a few times. Germline CDR1 reads DFQATT; CDR2 reads SNEGSKA (reference sequence). The CDR3 consists of 15 residues. Trimming at V came to 5 bases and at J to 5 bases, leaving 9 bases not matched to a gene. The sample taken for sequencing was sorted CD4+, CD8+, or CD8+CD57+ T cells (not recorded which) from PBMCs. The chain is built from TRBV20-1 and TRBJ2-5; 12 nucleotides align to TRBD2. This sequence was found in a human donor with aplastic anemia. The CDR3 is CSADQLAGGAETQYF. The CDR3 DNA is TGCAGTGCTGACCAGCTAGCGGGGGGGGCGGAGACCCAGTACTTC.